This T cell receptor (beta chain) was captured in a study of cytomegalovirus exposure and HLA in healthy donors. As concerns this clone: What it binds is unknown.

PCR employed 60 Vbeta and 13 Jbeta primers. Original data processing: Later work found 74 million or so unique TCR beta chains, with about 10 million shared. Libraries were prepared by immunoSEQ multiplex PCR; TCRdb keeps only in-frame clonotypes and omits some of them. V, J and clone size were drawn from that table, and D and trimming were deduced from the DNA. The sample yields 130,000 or so clones, roughly 77% seen once. Study-level findings and limits: Most TCR sequences were seen very rarely across donors, but some public TCRs occurred in many.

Healthy bone marrow donors formed the donor group. The sequenced material came from PBMCs. The sequence derives from a man in his forties in good health and CMV-seronegative.

CDR3 sequence reads: CASSSVGSRGGELFF. CDR3 DNA: TGTGCCAGCAGCTCCGTCGGGTCCCGGGGCGGGGAGCTGTTTTTT. This chain connects TRBV7-8 to TRBJ2-2; D might be TRBD2 (5 bases). The germline V gene has CDR1 SGHVS and CDR2 FQNEAQ. There are 15 residues in the CDR3. Trimming pared 4 bases from V and 7 bases from J, leaving 16 bases between.